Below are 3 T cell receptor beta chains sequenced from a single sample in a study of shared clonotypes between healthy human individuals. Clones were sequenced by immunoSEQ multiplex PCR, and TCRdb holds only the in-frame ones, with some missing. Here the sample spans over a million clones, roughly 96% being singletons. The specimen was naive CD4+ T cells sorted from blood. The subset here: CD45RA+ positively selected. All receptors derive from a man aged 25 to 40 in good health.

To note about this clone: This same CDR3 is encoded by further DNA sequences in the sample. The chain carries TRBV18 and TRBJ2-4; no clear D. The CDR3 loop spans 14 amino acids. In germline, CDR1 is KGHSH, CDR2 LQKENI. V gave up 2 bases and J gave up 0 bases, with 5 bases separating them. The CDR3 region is CASSPDLAKNIQYF. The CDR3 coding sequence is TGTGCCAGCTCACCAGATTTAGCCAAAAACATTCAGTACTTC.

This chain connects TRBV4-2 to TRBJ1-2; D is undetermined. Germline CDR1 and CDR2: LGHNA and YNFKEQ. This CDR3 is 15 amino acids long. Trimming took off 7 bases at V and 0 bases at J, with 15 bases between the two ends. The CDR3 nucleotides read TGTGCCAGCACCGGCATCGACGCTCCTAACTATGGCTACACCTTC. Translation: CASTGIDAPNYGYTF.

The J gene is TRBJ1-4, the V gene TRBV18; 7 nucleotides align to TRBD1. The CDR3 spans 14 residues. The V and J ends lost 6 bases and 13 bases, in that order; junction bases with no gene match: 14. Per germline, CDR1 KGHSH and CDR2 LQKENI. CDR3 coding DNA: TGTGCCAGCTCCCCCCAGGGGGGCGAAATTCGACTGTTTTTT. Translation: CASSPQGGEIRLFF.